A selection of T cell receptor beta chains follows, all from one sample in a study of CXCR3-negative and CXCR3-positive naive CD8 T cells. TCRdb derives one entry per CDR3 protein from the 5' RACE reads, leaving out DNA. This table holds some 68,000 distinct CDR3 sequences. The sequenced material came from naive CXCR3+ CD8+ T cells from blood. The source is a human donor in good health. Some clones in this sample may be carry-over from other donors' samples. The CDR3 runs from the conserved cysteine through the conserved F or W. Each record gives: clone size, J gene, V gene, CDR3 protein. Rows may omit the clone size; those that give it use once, few, many or a size class.

size: -
J: TRBJ2-7
V: TRBV12-3/TRBV12-4
CDR3: CASREDPSNEQYF

size: -
J: TRBJ2-1
V: TRBV28
CDR3: CASSLFGQGSYNEQFF

size: -
J: TRBJ2-2
V: TRBV5-8
CDR3: CASSFGHLGAGELFF

size: -
J: TRBJ2-3
V: TRBV13
CDR3: CASSLAGLAGPTKDTQYF

size: -
J: TRBJ2-1
V: TRBV5-1
CDR3: CASSLPRGSDEQFF

size: -
J: TRBJ2-3
V: TRBV27
CDR3: CASSSGTTTTDTQYF

size: -
J: TRBJ1-1
V: TRBV7-6
CDR3: CASSMKVWGEAFF

size: -
J: TRBJ2-2
V: TRBV4-3
CDR3: CASTLYLLGGNTGELFF

size: -
J: TRBJ2-7
V: TRBV4-1
CDR3: CASSQTGTGDDEQYF

size: -
J: TRBJ1-1
V: TRBV11-2
CDR3: CASSYPTGSPLNTEAFF

size: -
J: TRBJ1-1
V: TRBV5-1
CDR3: CASSFDRADTEAFF

size: -
J: TRBJ2-7
V: TRBV4-1
CDR3: CASSQVFGRESYEQYF

size: -
J: TRBJ1-3
V: TRBV7-2
CDR3: CASRLDSTSGNTIYF

size: -
J: TRBJ1-1
V: TRBV7-9
CDR3: CASSVSSAEAFF

size: -
J: TRBJ2-3
V: TRBV12-3/TRBV12-4
CDR3: CASSRLVDTQYF

size: -
J: TRBJ2-1
V: TRBV12-3/TRBV12-4
CDR3: CASSARQGYYNEQFF

size: -
J: TRBJ2-1
V: TRBV28
CDR3: CASSLQVFSYNEQFF

size: -
J: TRBJ1-5
V: TRBV28
CDR3: CASKTEAINQPQHF

size: -
J: TRBJ1-1
V: TRBV6-5
CDR3: CASSYSPEGNTEAFF

size: -
J: TRBJ2-7
V: TRBV12-3/TRBV12-4
CDR3: CASSLSRIYEQYF

size: medium-sized
J: TRBJ2-1
V: TRBV7-8
CDR3: CASSLGTSGGAIGNEQFF

size: -
J: TRBJ1-2
V: TRBV30
CDR3: CAWSVPGQWLDGYTF

size: -
J: TRBJ2-3
V: TRBV7-9
CDR3: CASSSTGEFTDTQYF